These 4 T cell receptor beta chains share one sample of origin, sequenced in a study of blood T cell repertoires in COVID-19 (dated by TCRdb to 2019 to 2021). Receptor libraries were prepared by the immunoSEQ multiplex PCR assay. Imported from immuneACCESS, the table was reduced by TCRdb to in-frame sequences with V and J called. These copies leave out some clones; in studies compared against another copy, an unresolved V gene accounts for under half, and the cause of the remainder is not known. For this sample the table gives about 72,000 clones, of which 82% were detected only once. The ten largest clones add up to around 20% of the sample. Sequencing used peripheral blood. The receptors here all came from a human donor in a cohort sampled during active COVID-19.

There are a few counts of this clone. This CDR3 reads CAISLSRAMNTEAFF. CDR3 in DNA: TGTGCCATCAGCCTTTCCAGGGCCATGAACACTGAAGCTTTCTTT. The rearrangement links TRBV10-3 to TRBJ1-1; TRBD1 is a possible D gene (5 bases). V shed 6 bases and J shed 0 bases, with 14 bases lying between them. This CDR3 region has 15 residues. Looked up from germline, CDR1 is ENHRY and CDR2 is SYGVKD.

This chain connects TRBV12-3 or TRBV12-4 to TRBJ1-1; D is undetermined. Trimming left V 3 bases short and J 3 bases short, with 8 bases between. This CDR3 region has 13 residues. The CDR3 is CASSLVRDTEAFF. CDR3 DNA sequence: TGTGCCAGCAGTTTGGTGAGGGACACTGAAGCTTTCTTT.

The gene calls are TRBV3-1 (or the pseudogene TRBV3-2) and TRBJ2-7; a possible D gene is TRBD2 (6 bases). CDR3 length: 12 amino acids. The V end was cut by 3 bases, the J end by 6 bases, with 9 bases between. Germline lookup yields CDR1 LGHDT and CDR2 YNNKEL (reference sequence). The CDR3, as DNA: TGTGCCAGCAGCCAGGAGGGCGCCGAGCAGTACTTC. Encoded protein: CASSQEGAEQYF.

This clone has a handful of counts. The chain is built from TRBV6-2 or TRBV6-3 and TRBJ1-6; D is unclear. Germline-derived CDR1 and CDR2 are MNHEY and SVGEGT. V lost 4 bases, J lost 15 bases, and 16 bases lay in between. The CDR3 is 13 residues long. This CDR3 is CASSFSGFRGLHF. The CDR3 DNA reads as TGTGCCAGCAGTTTCTCGGGATTTCGGGGCCTCCACTTT.